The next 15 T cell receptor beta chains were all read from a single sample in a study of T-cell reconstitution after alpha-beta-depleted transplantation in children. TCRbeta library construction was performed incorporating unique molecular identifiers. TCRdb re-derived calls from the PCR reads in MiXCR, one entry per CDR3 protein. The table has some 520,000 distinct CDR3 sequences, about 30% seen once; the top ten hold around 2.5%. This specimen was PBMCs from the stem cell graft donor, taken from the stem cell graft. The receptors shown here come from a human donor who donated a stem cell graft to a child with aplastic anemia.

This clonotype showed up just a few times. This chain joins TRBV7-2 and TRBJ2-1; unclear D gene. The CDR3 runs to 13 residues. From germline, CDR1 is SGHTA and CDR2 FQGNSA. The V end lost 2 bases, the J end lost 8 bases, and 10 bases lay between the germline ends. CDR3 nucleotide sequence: TGTGCCAGCAGCTTACTGGGGTGGGATGAGCAGTTCTTC. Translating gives CASSLLGWDEQFF. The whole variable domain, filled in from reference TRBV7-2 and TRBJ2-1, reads GAGVSQSPSNKVTEKGKDVELRCDPISGHTALYWYRQSLGQGLEFLIYFQGNSAPDKSGLPSDRFSAERTGGSVSTLTIQRTQQEDSAVYLCASSLLGWDEQFFGPGTRLTVL.

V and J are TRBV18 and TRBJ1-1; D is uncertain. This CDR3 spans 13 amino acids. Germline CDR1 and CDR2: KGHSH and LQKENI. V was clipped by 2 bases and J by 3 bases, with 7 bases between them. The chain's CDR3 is CASSPVRDTEAFF. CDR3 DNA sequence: TGTGCCAGCTCACCAGTGAGGGACACTGAAGCTTTCTTT.

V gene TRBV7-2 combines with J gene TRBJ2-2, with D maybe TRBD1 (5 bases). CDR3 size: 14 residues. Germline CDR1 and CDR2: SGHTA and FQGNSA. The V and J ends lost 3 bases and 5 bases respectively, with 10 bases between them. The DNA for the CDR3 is TGTGCCAGCAGCTTCCAGGGCGTAACCGGGGAGCTGTTTTTT. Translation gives CASSFQGVTGELFF. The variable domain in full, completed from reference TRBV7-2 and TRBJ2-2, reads GAGVSQSPSNKVTEKGKDVELRCDPISGHTALYWYRQSLGQGLEFLIYFQGNSAPDKSGLPSDRFSAERTGGSVSTLTIQRTQQEDSAVYLCASSFQGVTGELFFGEGSRLTVL.

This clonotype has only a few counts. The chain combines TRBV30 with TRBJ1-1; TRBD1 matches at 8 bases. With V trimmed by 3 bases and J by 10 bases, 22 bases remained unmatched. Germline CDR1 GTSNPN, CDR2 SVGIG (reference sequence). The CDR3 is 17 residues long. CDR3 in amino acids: CAWRRSGQGRGFGAAFF. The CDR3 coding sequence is TGTGCCTGGAGAAGGAGTGGACAGGGTAGGGGATTCGGGGCAGCTTTCTTT. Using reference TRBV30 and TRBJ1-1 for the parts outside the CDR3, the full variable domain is SQTIHQWPATLVQPVGSPLSLECTVEGTSNPNLYWYRQAAGRGLQLLFYSVGIGQISSEVPQNLSASRPQDRQFILSSKKLLLSDSGFYLCAWRRSGQGRGFGAAFFGQGTRLTVV.

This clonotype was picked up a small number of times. The DNA of the CDR3 is TGTGCCTGGAGTCGATTAGCGGGAGATTACTACAATGAGCAGTTCTTC. Translation gives CAWSRLAGDYYNEQFF. V usage is TRBV30 and J usage is TRBJ2-1, with 9 nucleotides matching TRBD2. There are 16 residues in the CDR3. The V gene end was trimmed by 2 bases and the J gene end by 3 bases; junction bases not matched to a gene: 8. Germline CDR1 and CDR2: GTSNPN and SVGIG (reference sequence).

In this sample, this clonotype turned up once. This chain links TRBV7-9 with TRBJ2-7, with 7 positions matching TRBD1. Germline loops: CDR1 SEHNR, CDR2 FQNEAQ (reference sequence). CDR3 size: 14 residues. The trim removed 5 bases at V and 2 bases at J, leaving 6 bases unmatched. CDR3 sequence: CASSKGTATYEQYV. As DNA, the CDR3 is TGTGCCAGCAGCAAAGGGACAGCTACCTACGAGCAGTACGTC.

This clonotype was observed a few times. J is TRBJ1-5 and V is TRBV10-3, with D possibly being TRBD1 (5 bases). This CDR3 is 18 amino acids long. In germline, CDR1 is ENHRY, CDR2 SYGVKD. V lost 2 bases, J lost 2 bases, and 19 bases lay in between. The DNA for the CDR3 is TGTGCCATCAGTGAGCCCCGGGGGGGGGTCCTTGGCAATCAGCCCCAGCATTTT. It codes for CAISEPRGGVLGNQPQHF.

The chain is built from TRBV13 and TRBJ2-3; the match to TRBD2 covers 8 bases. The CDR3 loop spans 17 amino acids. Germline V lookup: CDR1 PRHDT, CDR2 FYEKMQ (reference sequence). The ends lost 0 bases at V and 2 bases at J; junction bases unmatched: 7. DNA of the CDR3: TGTGCCAGCAGCTTAGGCCTTCGCGGGAGGTACACAGATACGCAGTATTTT. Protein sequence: CASSLGLRGRYTDTQYF.

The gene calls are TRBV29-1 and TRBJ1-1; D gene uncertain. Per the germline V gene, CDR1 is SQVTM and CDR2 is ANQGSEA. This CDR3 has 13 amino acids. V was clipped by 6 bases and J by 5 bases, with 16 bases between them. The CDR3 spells CSVQQLGRTEAFF. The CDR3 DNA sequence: TGCAGCGTCCAACAACTCGGGAGAACTGAAGCTTTCTTT.

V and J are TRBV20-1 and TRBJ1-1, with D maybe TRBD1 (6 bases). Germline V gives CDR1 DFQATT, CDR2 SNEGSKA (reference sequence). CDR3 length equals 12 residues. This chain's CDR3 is CTGQQGNTEAFF. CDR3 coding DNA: TGCACCGGACAACAGGGGAACACTGAAGCTTTCTTT.

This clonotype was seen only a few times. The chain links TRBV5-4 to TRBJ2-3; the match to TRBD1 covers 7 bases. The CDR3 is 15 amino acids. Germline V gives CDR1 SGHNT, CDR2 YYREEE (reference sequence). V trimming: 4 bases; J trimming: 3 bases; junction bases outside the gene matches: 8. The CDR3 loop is CASSTPGDRTDTQYF. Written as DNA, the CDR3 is TGTGCCAGCAGCACTCCTGGGGACAGAACAGATACGCAGTATTTT.

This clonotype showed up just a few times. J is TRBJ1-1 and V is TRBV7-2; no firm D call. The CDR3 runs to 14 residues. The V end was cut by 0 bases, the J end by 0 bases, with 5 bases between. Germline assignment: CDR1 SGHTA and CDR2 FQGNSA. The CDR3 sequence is CASSLANMNTEAFF. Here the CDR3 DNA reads TGTGCCAGCAGCTTAGCCAATATGAACACTGAAGCTTTCTTT.

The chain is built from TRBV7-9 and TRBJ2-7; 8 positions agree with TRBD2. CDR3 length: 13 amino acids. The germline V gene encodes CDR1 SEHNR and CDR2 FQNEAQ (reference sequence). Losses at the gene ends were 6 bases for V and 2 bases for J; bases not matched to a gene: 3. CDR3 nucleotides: TGTGCCAGCAGGGGACTAGAAGCCTACGAGCAGTACTTC. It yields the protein CASRGLEAYEQYF.

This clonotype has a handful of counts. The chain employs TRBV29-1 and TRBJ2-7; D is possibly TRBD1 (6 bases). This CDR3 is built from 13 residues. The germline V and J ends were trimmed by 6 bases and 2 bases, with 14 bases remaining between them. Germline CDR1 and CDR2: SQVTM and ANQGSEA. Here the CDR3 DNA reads TGCAGCGTCGTCCGGGACAACACCTACGAGCAGTACTTC. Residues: CSVVRDNTYEQYF.

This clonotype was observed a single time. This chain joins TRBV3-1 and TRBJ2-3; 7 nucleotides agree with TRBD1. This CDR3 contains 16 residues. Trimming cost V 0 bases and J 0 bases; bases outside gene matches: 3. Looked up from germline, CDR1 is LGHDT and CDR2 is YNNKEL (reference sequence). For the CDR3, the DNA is TGTGCCAGCAGCCAAGACGAGGGGGCAAGCACAGATACGCAGTATTTT. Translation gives CASSQDEGASTDTQYF.